The rows below give T cell receptor beta chains drawn from one sample of a study of radiotherapy plus CTLA-4 blockade in lung cancer. The method was immunoSEQ multiplex PCR; TCRdb's version includes in-frame clones alone and lacks a portion of them. The profile covers about 86,000 clones, with roughly four fifths appearing a single time and 0.82% taken by the ten largest. The material was peripheral blood, obtained from a patient treated with radiotherapy plus ipilimumab. These receptors came from a human donor with non-small cell lung cancer who had stable disease on radiotherapy plus ipilimumab. The CDR3 runs from the conserved cysteine through the conserved F or W. Each record gives: J gene, D gene, clone size, V gene, CDR3 DNA, CDR3 protein. The D gene is left open where the match is weak. The size of a clone is reported for some rows only, either as once, few or many, or as a class for expanded clones.

TRBJ2-3,NA,NA,TRBV7-8,TGTGCCAGCAGCCAAGGACTATTGGGCACAGATACGCAGTATTTT,CASSQGLLGTDTQYF
TRBJ1-3,NA,NA,TRBV28,TGTGCCAGCAGACTCGGGGCTGGAAACACCATATATTTT,CASRLGAGNTIYF
TRBJ1-4,NA,NA,TRBV7-6,TGTGCCAGCAGCTTAAATCGAATCGACAGCATTAATGAAAAACTGTTTTTT,CASSLNRIDSINEKLFF
TRBJ2-7,TRBD1,NA,TRBV6-5,TGTGCCAGCAGTTACTCTGACAGGGGGCGCGACGAGGAGTACTTC,CASSYSDRGRDEEYF
TRBJ2-7,NA,NA,TRBV5-1,TGCGCCAGCAGCTTGACACGGGCATCCTACGAGCAGTACTTC,CASSLTRASYEQYF
TRBJ2-1,NA,NA,TRBV2,TGTGCCAGCAGGTCCTCCACTGGGCTGGAGCAGTTCTTC,CASRSSTGLEQFF
TRBJ1-5,NA,once,TRBV28,TGTGCCAGCACCCTCGGGGGGGTTCGTCAGCCCCAGCATTTT,CASTLGGVRQPQHF
TRBJ2-1,NA,NA,TRBV1,TGCACCAGCAGCTCTCCGGGACTAGCGGGAGGGCCGCGGGGGAATGAGCAGTTCTTC,CTSSSPGLAGGPRGNEQFF
TRBJ1-2,TRBD1,NA,TRBV29-1,TGCAGCGTTGAAGAATGGGGACAGGGGTCGTATGGCTACACCTTC,CSVEEWGQGSYGYTF
TRBJ2-2,NA,few,TRBV2,TGTGCCAGCACCAGGGCGAACACCGGGGAGCTGTTTTTT,CASTRANTGELFF
TRBJ1-5,NA,NA,TRBV6-1,TGTGCCAGCAGCCCCGGGGGGGGCGGCAATCAGCCCCAGCATTTT,CASSPGGGGNQPQHF
TRBJ1-2,NA,NA,TRBV5-1,TGCGCCAGCAGCTTGGCCCCCGCAGCCTCTAACTATGGCTACACCTTC,CASSLAPAASNYGYTF
TRBJ1-1,NA,NA,TRBV4-1,TGCGCCAGCAGCTCGGACGTAACTGAAGCTTTCTTT,CASSSDVTEAFF
TRBJ1-5,NA,NA,TRBV2,TGTGCCAGCAGTGACGAGATTAGTCAGCCCCAGCATTTT,CASSDEISQPQHF
TRBJ2-6,TRBD2,NA,TRBV18,TGTGCCAGCTCACCACGGGGGGGCTCTGGGGCCAACGTCCTGACTTTC,CASSPRGGSGANVLTF
TRBJ1-5,TRBD1,NA,TRBV6-1,TGTGCCAGCAGTGAATCACAGGGGTTCAATCAGCCCCAGCATTTT,CASSESQGFNQPQHF
TRBJ2-7,NA,NA,TRBV5-1,TGCGCCAGCAGATTTGAACAGGGCTTCTTTGAGCAGTACTTC,CASRFEQGFFEQYF
TRBJ2-7,TRBD1,NA,TRBV6-5,TGTGCCAGCAGTTACGGGACAGGGGGCGACGAGCAGTACTTC,CASSYGTGGDEQYF
TRBJ2-1,TRBD2,few,TRBV10-1,TGCGCCAGCAGTGGCGTTCGTGGCGGGAGAGGCGTGAATGAGCAGTTCTTC,CASSGVRGGRGVNEQFF
TRBJ2-2,NA,NA,TRBV6-5,TGTGCCAGCAGGGCCCCCGTCGCCTACACCGGGGAGCTGTTTTTT,CASRAPVAYTGELFF
TRBJ1-5,NA,NA,TRBV6-1,TGTGCCAGCAGTCTACCAGGGTACGGCAATCAGCCCCAGCATTTT,CASSLPGYGNQPQHF
TRBJ1-1,NA,NA,TRBV19,TGTGCCAGTAGCCAAGGGTCGATAAACACTGAAGCTTTCTTT,CASSQGSINTEAFF
TRBJ1-1,TRBD1,NA,TRBV9,TGTGCCAGCAGCGCCAACCACCGGGACAGGCCATGGGGCACTGAAGCTTTCTTT,CASSANHRDRPWGTEAFF
TRBJ2-1,NA,NA,TRBV29-1,TGCAGCATAGGGGGCAATGAGCAGTTCTTC,CSIGGNEQFF
TRBJ2-2,NA,once,TRBV5-1,TGCGCCAGCAGCCCCTTACGGGGGAGGAACCCCGGGGAGCTGTTTTTT,CASSPLRGRNPGELFF
TRBJ2-1,TRBD2,NA,TRBV5-1,TGCGCCAGCAGCTTGAGGTCGTCTAGCGGGAGGGTCGATGAGCAGTTCTTC,CASSLRSSSGRVDEQFF
TRBJ2-5,NA,once,TRBV9,TGTGCCAGCAGCGTAGGGGTTGGCAGGCAAGAGACCCAGTACTTC,CASSVGVGRQETQYF
TRBJ2-2,NA,NA,TRBV7-6,TGTGCCAGCAGCTTACGTGCCACCGGGGAGCTGTTTTTT,CASSLRATGELFF
TRBJ1-5,NA,NA,TRBV7-6,TGTGCCAGCAGCTTGAATGCAGGGGACAATCAGCCCCAGCATTTT,CASSLNAGDNQPQHF
TRBJ2-1,NA,NA,TRBV5-5,TGTGCCAGCAGCTTGTTTTCCGACGCACACAATGAGCAGTTCTTC,CASSLFSDAHNEQFF
TRBJ1-2,TRBD1,NA,TRBV19,TGTGCCAGTAGTTCTCAGACAGGGGGCGTCTATGGCTACACCTTC,CASSSQTGGVYGYTF
TRBJ2-3,NA,NA,TRBV30,TGTGCCTGGAGCCAGAGGGGGAGGGCCGGAGATACGCAGTATTTT,CAWSQRGRAGDTQYF
TRBJ1-2,TRBD1,NA,TRBV5-1,TGCGCCAGCAGCTTGGACAGGGGAAATGGCTACACCTTC,CASSLDRGNGYTF
TRBJ2-1,TRBD1,once,TRBV5-1,TGCGCCAGCAGCTTGGTCGGGACAGGGTCGAATGAGCAGTTCTTC,CASSLVGTGSNEQFF
TRBJ1-1,NA,NA,TRBV7-8,TGTGCCAGCAGCTTAACCGGGGCAGGGATGCGCACTGAAGCTTTCTTT,CASSLTGAGMRTEAFF
TRBJ2-7,NA,once,TRBV23-1,TGCGCCAGCAACCGGGGGGGGTTCTGGGACAGAAGGATAGGCGAGCAGTACTTC,CASNRGGFWDRRIGEQYF
TRBJ1-1,NA,NA,TRBV10-1,TGCGCCAGCAGTGAGTCTGACGCCGGTGAAGCTTTCTTT,CASSESDAGEAFF
TRBJ1-1,TRBD1,NA,TRBV6-5,TGTGCCAGCAGTTACCAAACTACAGGGGGAGGTGAAGCTTTCTTT,CASSYQTTGGGEAFF
TRBJ2-7,NA,NA,TRBV25-1,TGTGCCAGCAGTCTAACAGGGCAGGGAGGGCACGAGCAGTACTTC,CASSLTGQGGHEQYF
TRBJ2-2,TRBD2,NA,TRBV19,TGTGCCAGTAGTAGGCCAAGCGGGGGCGTCACCGGGGAGCTGTTTTTT,CASSRPSGGVTGELFF
TRBJ1-4,NA,NA,TRBV21-1,TGTGCCACCCACCCAACCTGGACAGGGAGAACCCCCGGGGCTAATGAAAAACTGTTTTTT,CATHPTWTGRTPGANEKLFF
TRBJ2-3,TRBD1,NA,TRBV28,TGTGCCAGCAGTTTAGAGGGGGCGGCAGATACGCAGTATTTT,CASSLEGAADTQYF
TRBJ2-3,TRBD2,once,TRBV7-8,TGTGCCAGCAGCTTAGCCCAACTAGCGGGAGTTAGCACAGATACGCAGTATTTT,CASSLAQLAGVSTDTQYF